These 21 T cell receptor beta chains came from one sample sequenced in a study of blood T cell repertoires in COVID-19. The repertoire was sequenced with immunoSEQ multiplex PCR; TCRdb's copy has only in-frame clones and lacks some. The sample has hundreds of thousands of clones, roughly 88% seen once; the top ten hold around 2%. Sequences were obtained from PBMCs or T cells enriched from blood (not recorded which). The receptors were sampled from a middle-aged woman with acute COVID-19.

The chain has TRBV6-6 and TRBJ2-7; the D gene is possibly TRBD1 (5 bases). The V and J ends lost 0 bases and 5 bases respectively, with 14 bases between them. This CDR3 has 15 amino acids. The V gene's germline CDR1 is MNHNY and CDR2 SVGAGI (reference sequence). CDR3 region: CASSYSGRERDEQYF. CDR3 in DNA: TGTGCCAGCAGTTACTCGGGCAGGGAACGGGACGAGCAGTACTTC.

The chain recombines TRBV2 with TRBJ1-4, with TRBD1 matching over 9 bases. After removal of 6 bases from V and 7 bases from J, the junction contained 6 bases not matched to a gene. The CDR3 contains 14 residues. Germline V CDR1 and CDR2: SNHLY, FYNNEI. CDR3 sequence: CASSPGQGGEKLFF. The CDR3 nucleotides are TGTGCCAGCAGCCCGGGACAGGGAGGTGAAAAACTGTTTTTT.

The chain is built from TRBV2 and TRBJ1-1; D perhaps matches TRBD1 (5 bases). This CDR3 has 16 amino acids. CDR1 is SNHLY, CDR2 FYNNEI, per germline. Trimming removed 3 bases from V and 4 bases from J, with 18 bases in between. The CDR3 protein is CASSDLDNLAVTEAFF. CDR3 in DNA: TGTGCCAGCAGTGATCTGGACAACTTGGCGGTCACTGAAGCTTTCTTT.

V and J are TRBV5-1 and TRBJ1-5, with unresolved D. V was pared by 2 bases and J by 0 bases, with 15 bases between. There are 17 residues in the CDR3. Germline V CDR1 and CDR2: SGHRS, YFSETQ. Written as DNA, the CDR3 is TGCGCCAGCAGCTTTGGGCCGGGAGGAGATAGCAATCAGCCCCAGCATTTT. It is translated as CASSFGPGGDSNQPQHF.

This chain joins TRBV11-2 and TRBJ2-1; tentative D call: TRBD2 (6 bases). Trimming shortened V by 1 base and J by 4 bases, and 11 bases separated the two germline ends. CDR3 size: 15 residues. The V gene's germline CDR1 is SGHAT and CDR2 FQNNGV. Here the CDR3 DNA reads TGTGCCAGCAGCTTAGGAGGAGGGGCATACAATGAGCAGTTCTTC. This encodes CASSLGGGAYNEQFF.

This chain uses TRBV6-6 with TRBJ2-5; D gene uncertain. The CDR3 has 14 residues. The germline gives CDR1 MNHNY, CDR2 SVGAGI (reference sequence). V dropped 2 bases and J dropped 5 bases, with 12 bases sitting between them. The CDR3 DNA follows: TGTGCCAGCAGTTACGATATCCCGCGGGAGACCCAGTACTTC. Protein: CASSYDIPRETQYF.

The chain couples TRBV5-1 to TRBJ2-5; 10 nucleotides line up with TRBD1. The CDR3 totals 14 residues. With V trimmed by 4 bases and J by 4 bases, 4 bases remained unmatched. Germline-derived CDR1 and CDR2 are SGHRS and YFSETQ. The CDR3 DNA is TGCGCCAGCAGCCCGGGACAGGGGATAGAGACCCAGTACTTC. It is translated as CASSPGQGIETQYF. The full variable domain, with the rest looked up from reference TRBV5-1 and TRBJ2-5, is KAGVTQTPRYLIKTRGQQVTLSCSPISGHRSVSWYQQTPGQGLQFLFEYFSETQRNKGNFPGRFSGRQFSNSRSEMNVSTLELGDSALYLCASSPGQGIETQYFGPGTRLLVL.

This CDR3 is CATSDWGHEQYF. The CDR3 bases are TGTGCCACCAGTGATTGGGGCCACGAGCAGTACTTC. This chain links TRBV24-1 with TRBJ2-7; TRBD1 might be the D (5 bases). Deletions cut 2 bases from V and 5 bases from J, with 6 bases between. CDR1 KGHDR and CDR2 SFDVKD come from the germline V gene. The CDR3 is made up of 12 amino acids.

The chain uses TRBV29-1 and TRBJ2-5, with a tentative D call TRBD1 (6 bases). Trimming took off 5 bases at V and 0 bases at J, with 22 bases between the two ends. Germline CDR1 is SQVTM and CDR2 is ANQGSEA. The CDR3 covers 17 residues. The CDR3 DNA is TGCAGCGTTTTAGATAGGGGCTCCAGGGGCTACCAAGAGACCCAGTACTTC. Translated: CSVLDRGSRGYQETQYF.

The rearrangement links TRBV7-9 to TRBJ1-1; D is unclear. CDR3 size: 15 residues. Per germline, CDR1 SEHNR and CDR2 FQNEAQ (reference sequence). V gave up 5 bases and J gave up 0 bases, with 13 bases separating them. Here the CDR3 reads CASSPKNSLNTEAFF. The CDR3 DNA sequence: TGTGCCAGCAGCCCCAAAAACAGTCTGAACACTGAAGCTTTCTTT.

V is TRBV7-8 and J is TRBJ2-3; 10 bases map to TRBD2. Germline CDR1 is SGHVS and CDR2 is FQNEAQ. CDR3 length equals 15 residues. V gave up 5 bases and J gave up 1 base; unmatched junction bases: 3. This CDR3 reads CASSQTSGGTDTQYF. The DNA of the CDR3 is TGTGCCAGCAGCCAAACTAGCGGGGGCACAGATACGCAGTATTTT.

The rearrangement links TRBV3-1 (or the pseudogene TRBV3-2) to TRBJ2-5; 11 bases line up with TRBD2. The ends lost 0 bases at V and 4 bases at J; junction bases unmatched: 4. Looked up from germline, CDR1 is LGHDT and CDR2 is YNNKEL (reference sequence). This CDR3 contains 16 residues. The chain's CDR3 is CASSQDPGTSGETQYF. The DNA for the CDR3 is TGTGCCAGCAGCCAAGATCCCGGGACTAGCGGAGAGACCCAGTACTTC.

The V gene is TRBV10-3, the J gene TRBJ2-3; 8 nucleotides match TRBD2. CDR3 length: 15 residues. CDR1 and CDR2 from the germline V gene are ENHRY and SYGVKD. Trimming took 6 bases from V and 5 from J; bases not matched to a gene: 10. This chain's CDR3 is CAIRDSGTRGDTQYF. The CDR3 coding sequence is TGTGCCATCAGAGACTCCGGGACTAGAGGAGATACGCAGTATTTT.

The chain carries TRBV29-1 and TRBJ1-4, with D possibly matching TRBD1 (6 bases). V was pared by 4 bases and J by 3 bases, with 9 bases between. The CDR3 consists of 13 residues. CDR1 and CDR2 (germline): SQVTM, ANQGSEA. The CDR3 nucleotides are TGCAGCGTTGGCGCAGGGGCTAATGAAAAACTGTTTTTT. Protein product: CSVGAGANEKLFF.

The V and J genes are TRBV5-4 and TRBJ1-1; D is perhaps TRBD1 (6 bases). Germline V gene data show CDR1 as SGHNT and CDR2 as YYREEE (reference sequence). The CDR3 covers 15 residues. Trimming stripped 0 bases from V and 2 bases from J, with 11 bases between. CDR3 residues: CASSLVGQSNTEAFF. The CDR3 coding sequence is TGTGCCAGCAGCTTGGTAGGACAGAGCAACACTGAAGCTTTCTTT.

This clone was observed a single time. CDR3 nucleotides: TGTGCCAGCAGCTTGGATTTCGGGAATTCACCCCTCCACTTT. Protein sequence: CASSLDFGNSPLHF. This chain links TRBV5-5 with TRBJ1-6; no reliable D call. This CDR3 has 14 residues. V gave up 0 bases and J gave up 7 bases, with 8 bases separating them. CDR1 and CDR2 from the germline V gene are SGHKS and YYEKEE (reference sequence). The whole variable domain, filled in from reference TRBV5-5 and TRBJ1-6, reads DAGVTQSPTHLIKTRGQQVTLRCSPISGHKSVSWYQQVLGQGPQFIFQYYEKEERGRGNFPDRFSARQFPNYSSELNVNALLLGDSALYLCASSLDFGNSPLHFGNGTRLTVT.

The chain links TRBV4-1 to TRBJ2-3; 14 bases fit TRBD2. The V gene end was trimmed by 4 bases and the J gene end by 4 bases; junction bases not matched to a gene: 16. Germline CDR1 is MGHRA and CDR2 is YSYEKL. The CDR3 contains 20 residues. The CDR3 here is CASSPKTSGGAGFSSDTQYF. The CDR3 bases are TGCGCCAGCAGCCCGAAGACTAGCGGGGGGGCCGGATTTTCATCAGATACGCAGTATTTT.

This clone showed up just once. The CDR3 loop is CASSGMTDNEQFF. CDR3 in DNA: TGCGCCAGCAGCGGGATGACAGACAATGAGCAGTTCTTC. V usage is TRBV5-1 and J usage is TRBJ2-1; weak D call: TRBD1 (5 bases). Germline V gene data show CDR1 as SGHRS and CDR2 as YFSETQ. This CDR3 is 13 amino acids long. Trimming took 4 bases from V and 5 from J, leaving 10 bases between them.

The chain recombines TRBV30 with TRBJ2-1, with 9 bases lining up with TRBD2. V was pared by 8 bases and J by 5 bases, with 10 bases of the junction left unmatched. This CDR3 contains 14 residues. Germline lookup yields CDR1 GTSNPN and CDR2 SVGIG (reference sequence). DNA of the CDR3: TGTGCCGGACTTAGCGGGGGAGGGGACAATGAGCAGTTCTTC. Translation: CAGLSGGGDNEQFF.

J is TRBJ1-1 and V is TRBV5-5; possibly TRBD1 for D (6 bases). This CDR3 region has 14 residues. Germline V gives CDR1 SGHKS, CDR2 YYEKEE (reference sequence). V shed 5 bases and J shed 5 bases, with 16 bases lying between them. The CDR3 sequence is CASSGMGQGTEAFF. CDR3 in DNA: TGTGCCAGCAGTGGTATGGGCCAGGGGACTGAAGCTTTCTTT.

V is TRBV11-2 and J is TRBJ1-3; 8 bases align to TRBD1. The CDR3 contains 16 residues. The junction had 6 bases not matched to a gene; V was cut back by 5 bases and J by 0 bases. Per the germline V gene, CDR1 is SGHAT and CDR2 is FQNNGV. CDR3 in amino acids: CASSPGTGFSGNTIYF. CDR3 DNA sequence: TGTGCCAGCAGCCCTGGGACAGGCTTCTCTGGAAACACCATATATTTT.